Listed below are T cell receptor beta chains from one sample, sequenced in a study of blood T cell repertoires in COVID-19. Sequencing was performed with immunoSEQ multiplex PCR; in TCRdb, only in-frame clones are kept and a portion is missing. This sample has 98,000 or so clones, with about four fifths found just once. Sequencing was carried out using peripheral blood. The receptors were sampled from a woman in her 70s with acute or convalescent COVID-19. CDR3s include the opening cysteine and the closing phenylalanine or tryptophan. A D gene is named only where the DNA matches it firmly. Expanded clones are given a class, and other clones once, few, many or no size at all.

clone_size	v_call	j_call	d_call	cdr3_aa	cdr3_nt
-	TRBV3-1/TRBV3-2	TRBJ1-2	-	CASSQEHGGGYGYTF	TGTGCCAGCAGCCAAGAACACGGGGGAGGCTATGGCTACACCTTC
-	TRBV10-2	TRBJ1-5	-	CASSESRATSNQPQHF	TGCGCCAGCAGTGAGTCAAGAGCTACTAGCAATCAGCCCCAGCATTTT
-	TRBV7-9	TRBJ1-1	-	CASSLFELNTEAFF	TGTGCCAGCAGCCTTTTTGAGTTGAACACTGAAGCTTTCTTT
-	TRBV5-1	TRBJ2-1	TRBD2	CASSPSSGSGNEQFF	TGCGCCAGCAGCCCGTCTAGCGGGAGTGGCAATGAGCAGTTCTTC
-	TRBV18	TRBJ2-5	TRBD2	CASSPGLAGARETQYF	TGTGCCAGCTCACCCGGACTAGCGGGAGCTCGGGAGACCCAGTACTTC
once	TRBV5-4	TRBJ2-2	TRBD2	CASSKPGLADTGELFF	TGTGCCAGCAGCAAGCCGGGACTAGCGGACACCGGGGAGCTGTTTTTT
few	TRBV11-2	TRBJ1-1	TRBD1	CASTLGDRVGTEAFF	TGTGCCAGCACCTTAGGGGACAGGGTCGGGACTGAAGCTTTCTTT
-	TRBV19	TRBJ2-2	-	CASTPAKGRNTGELFF	TGTGCCAGTACCCCGGCCAAGGGGCGGAACACCGGGGAGCTGTTTTTT
-	TRBV9	TRBJ2-7	TRBD2	CASSVLAGGPGFYEQYF	TGTGCCAGCAGCGTCCTAGCGGGAGGGCCAGGCTTCTACGAGCAGTACTTC
few	TRBV23-1	TRBJ2-2	-	CASTQVANTGELFF	TGCGCCAGCACACAGGTGGCGAACACCGGGGAGCTGTTTTTT
-	TRBV24-1	TRBJ1-2	TRBD1	CATSDGGQGGVGGYTF	TGTGCCACCAGTGATGGGGGACAGGGAGGGGTAGGTGGCTACACCTTC
once	TRBV28	TRBJ1-4	-	CASRSSTRGSFSKLFF	TGTGCCAGCAGAAGCTCGACAAGGGGTTCCTTTTCAAAACTGTTTTTT
-	TRBV9	TRBJ2-1	-	CASSPRGQTYNEQFF	TGTGCCAGCAGCCCCCGTGGGCAAACCTACAATGAGCAGTTCTTC
few	TRBV4-1	TRBJ1-2	TRBD1	CASSLEDRANYGYTF	TGCGCCAGCAGCCTCGAGGACAGGGCCAACTATGGCTACACCTTC
-	TRBV15	TRBJ1-2	-	CATSRAQSYGYTF	TGTGCCACCAGCAGAGCACAGAGCTATGGCTACACCTTC
-	TRBV5-1	TRBJ1-2	-	CASRSGEEGYTF	TGCGCCAGCAGGTCGGGGGAGGAAGGCTACACCTTC
-	TRBV27	TRBJ1-5	-	CASSINRVGQPQHF	TGTGCCAGCAGTATTAACAGGGTTGGTCAGCCCCAGCATTTT
-	TRBV3-1/TRBV3-2	TRBJ1-1	TRBD1	CASSPGQGNSEAFF	TGTGCCAGCAGCCCGGGACAGGGAAACTCTGAAGCTTTCTTT
-	TRBV2	TRBJ1-2	TRBD1	CASSERGGGYGYTF	TGTGCCAGCAGTGAGCGAGGGGGCGGCTATGGCTACACCTTC
-	TRBV30	TRBJ1-2	TRBD1	CASDRGWKGYTF	TGTGCCTCGGACAGGGGATGGAAAGGCTACACCTTC
-	TRBV21-1	TRBJ1-3	-	CASRRIQGALGNTIYF	TGTGCCAGCAGACGAATCCAGGGGGCCCTAGGAAACACCATATATTTT
-	TRBV4-2	TRBJ2-2	TRBD1	CASRLQGALSGELFF	TGTGCCAGCAGACTTCAGGGGGCACTATCCGGGGAGCTGTTTTTT
once	TRBV3-1/TRBV3-2	TRBJ2-1	-	CASSPGRAGSYNEQFF	TGTGCCAGCAGCCCAGGTCGAGCGGGCTCCTACAATGAGCAGTTCTTC
-	TRBV30	TRBJ1-2	TRBD1	CAWSVHSKGAEGYTF	TGTGCCTGGAGTGTACATAGTAAGGGGGCCGAAGGCTACACCTTC
few	TRBV21-1	TRBJ2-2	-	CASSTLMRTGEGTGELFF	TGTGCCAGCAGCACCCTCATGAGGACAGGGGAAGGCACCGGGGAGCTGTTTTTT
-	TRBV7-3	TRBJ2-7	TRBD2	CASSLSGGGHDEQYF	TGTGCCAGCAGCTTATCCGGGGGAGGGCATGACGAGCAGTACTTC
once	TRBV18	TRBJ1-2	TRBD1	CASSDRDRGLGYTF	TGTGCCAGCTCAGACCGGGACAGGGGTCTTGGCTACACCTTC
-	TRBV11-2	TRBJ1-1	-	CASSLGETGNTEAFF	TGTGCCAGCAGCTTAGGGGAGACAGGGAACACTGAAGCTTTCTTT
-	TRBV7-9	TRBJ2-1	TRBD2	CASSMSWVGLHNNEQFF	TGTGCCAGCAGCATGTCCTGGGTGGGACTACATAACAATGAGCAGTTCTTC
-	TRBV5-1	TRBJ2-1	TRBD2	CASSLGGLAGRPPYNEQFF	TGCGCCAGCAGCTTGGGGGGACTAGCGGGGCGTCCCCCCTACAATGAGCAGTTCTTC
-	TRBV19	TRBJ1-1	TRBD1	CASSISGGSAEAFF	TGTGCCAGTAGTATTTCAGGGGGTAGCGCTGAAGCTTTCTTT
-	TRBV5-4	TRBJ1-3	-	CASSKDIATGNTIYF	TGTGCCAGCAGCAAGGACATTGCAACTGGAAACACCATATATTTT
-	TRBV19	TRBJ1-5	TRBD1	CASRPRGHQPQHF	TGTGCCAGTAGACCCAGGGGGCATCAGCCCCAGCATTTT